This T cell receptor (beta chain) emerged from a study of blood T cell repertoires in COVID-19. About the research overall: The origin of the acute and convalescent COVID-19 samples was the United States, Italy and Spain. PBMCs, B-cell-depleted T cells, or T cells provided the cDNA or gDNA that made up the material.

In the study's own analysis: For nucleated cells, counts were estimated from reference gene primer amplification. Profiling relied on immunoSEQ multiplex PCR, and the TCRdb table lists in-frame clones only, not all of them. V, J and clone size are taken as reported in that table, and D and trimming were inferred from the DNA itself. This table has 65,000 to 85,000 clones, more than 75% appearing once. Sequencing was done on a sample of peripheral blood. The sequence was obtained from a human donor in a cohort sampled during active COVID-19.

The CDR3 reads CASSLAGTSGKSRRFF. CDR3 DNA sequence: TGTGCCAGCAGCTTGGCCGGGACTAGCGGGAAGAGTCGCCGGTTCTTC. The rearrangement links TRBV5-6 to TRBJ2-1; 13 bases line up with TRBD2. V lost 0 bases and J lost 15; bases outside the gene matches: 12. The length of the CDR3 is 16 residues. Germline loops: CDR1 SGHDT, CDR2 YYEEEE.